This T cell receptor beta chain was recorded in a study of T cell clonality in common variable immunodeficiency. Profiling relied on immunoSEQ multiplex PCR, and the TCRdb table lists in-frame clones only, not all of them. The repertoire has around 15,000 clones, none seen only once; the ten largest take 13% to 15%. A remark on this clone: The antigen is unknown. The read halts 3 residues ahead of the CDR3 end, with the missing end drawn from the germline J gene.

The junction had 8 bases not matched to a gene; V was cut back by 4 bases and J by 7 bases. CDR1 is SSHAT and CDR2 is FNYEAQ in the germline V gene (reference sequence). This CDR3 has 14 residues. General study findings and limits: TCRbeta clonality was increased in CVID versus healthy controls. Reportedly, TCR beta sequences from common variable immunodeficiency showed fewer deletions and N-nucleotide insertions.

The chain employs TRBV7-7 and TRBJ2-5; 8 positions agree with TRBD1. The sample comprised peripheral blood mononuclear cells. The TCR originated in a human donor with common variable immunodeficiency. The sequenced part of the CDR3 DNA is TGTGCCAGCAGCTCGGACAGGGTTGGTGGGACC. This translates into CASSSDRVGGT. The entire CDR3 protein reads CASSSDRVGGTQYF.